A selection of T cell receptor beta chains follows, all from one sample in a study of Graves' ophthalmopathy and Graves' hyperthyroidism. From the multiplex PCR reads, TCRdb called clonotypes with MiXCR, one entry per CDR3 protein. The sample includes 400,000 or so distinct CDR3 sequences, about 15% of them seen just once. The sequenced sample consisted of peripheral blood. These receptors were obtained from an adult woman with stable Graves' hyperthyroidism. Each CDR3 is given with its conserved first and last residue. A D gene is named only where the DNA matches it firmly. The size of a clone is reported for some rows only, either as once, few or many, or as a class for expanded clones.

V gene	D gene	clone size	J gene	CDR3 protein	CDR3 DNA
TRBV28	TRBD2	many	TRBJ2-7	CASSRGGTRSYEQYF	TGTGCCAGCAGCCGGGGGGGGACTAGATCCTACGAGCAGTACTTC
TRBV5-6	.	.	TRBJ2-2	CASSLVGGGELFF	TGTGCCAGCAGCTTGGTCGGGGGCGGGGAGCTGTTTTTT
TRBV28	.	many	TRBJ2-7	CASSDRSEQYF	TGTGCCAGCAGCGACAGGAGCGAGCAGTACTTC
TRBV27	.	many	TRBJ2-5	CASSLSTGLQETQYF	TGTGCCAGCAGTTTATCGACCGGCTTACAAGAGACCCAGTACTTC
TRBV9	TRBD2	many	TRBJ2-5	CASSARGGAARETQYF	TGTGCCAGCAGCGCGCGCGGGGGGGCAGCGCGAGAGACCCAGTACTTC
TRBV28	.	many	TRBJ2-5	CASTLGLAGGPETQYF	TGTGCCAGCACCCTAGGGCTTGCTGGGGGTCCGGAGACCCAGTACTTC
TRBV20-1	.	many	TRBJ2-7	CSAETGGRYEQYF	TGCAGTGCCGAAACAGGAGGTCGCTACGAGCAGTACTTC
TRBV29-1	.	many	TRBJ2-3	CSVESADTQYF	TGCAGCGTTGAATCCGCAGATACGCAGTATTTT
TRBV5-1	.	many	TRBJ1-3	CASSLAGRGNTIYF	TGCGCCAGCAGCTTGGCCGGGCGAGGAAACACCATATATTTT
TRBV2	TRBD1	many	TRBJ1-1	CASSEWGTVDTEAFF	TGTGCCAGCAGTGAATGGGGGACAGTCGACACTGAAGCTTTCTTT
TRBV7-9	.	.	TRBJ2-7	CASSLEGDYYEQYF	TGTGCCAGCAGCTTAGAGGGGGACTACTACGAGCAGTACTTC
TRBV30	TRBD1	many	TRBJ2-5	CAWSRTLGQKRTQYF	TGTGCCTGGAGTCGAACCTTGGGACAGAAGAGAACCCAGTACTTC
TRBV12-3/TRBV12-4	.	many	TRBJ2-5	CASSSTSSTDQETQYF	TGTGCCAGCAGTTCTACCTCGAGCACGGACCAAGAGACCCAGTACTTC
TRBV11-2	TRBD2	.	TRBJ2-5	CASSSSGGSQETQYF	TGTGCCAGCAGCTCTAGCGGGGGGAGCCAAGAGACCCAGTACTTC